Presented here are 20 T cell receptor beta chains from one specimen sequenced in a study of T-cell memory formation after mild COVID-19. From the 5' RACE reads, TCRdb called clonotypes with MiXCR, one entry per CDR3 protein. The sample lists about 270,000 distinct CDR3 sequences, approximately 15% occurring once. Specimen: PBMCs or a T cell subset sorted from them (not recorded which). The receptors here all came from an adult woman who had mild COVID-19 (a few samples of this study predate the infection). Cell type and time point are not known.

The chain joins TRBV12-3 or TRBV12-4 to TRBJ2-7; D is unresolved. Trimming removed 10 bases at V and 3 bases at J, with 22 bases between. This CDR3 contains 15 residues. CDR3 bases: TGTGCCACCGCTCGGCCAGCCGATGGGGACTACGAGCAGTACTTC. Amino acids: CATARPADGDYEQYF.

The chain couples TRBV24-1 to TRBJ1-5, with a tentative D call TRBD1 (5 bases). The CDR3 is made up of 14 amino acids. Deletions cut 4 bases from V and 4 bases from J, with 10 bases between. Germline CDR1 reads KGHDR; CDR2 reads SFDVKD. Here the CDR3 reads CATSDSRDNQPQHF. For the CDR3, the DNA is TGTGCCACCAGTGACAGCAGGGATAATCAGCCCCAGCATTTT.

The CDR3 DNA reads as TGTGCCAGCAGTTTCACAGGGGATAACACTGAAGCTTTCTTT. Its protein product is CASSFTGDNTEAFF. The V call is TRBV27, the J call TRBJ1-1; 7 bases fit TRBD1. Per germline, CDR1 MNHEY and CDR2 SMNVEV (reference sequence). This CDR3 contains 14 residues. With V trimmed by 3 bases and J by 2 bases, 3 bases remained unmatched.

This clonotype was seen more than once but under ten times. This chain connects TRBV7-9 to TRBJ2-5; TRBD2 aligns across 14 bases. This CDR3 has 15 residues. Germline assignment: CDR1 SEHNR and CDR2 FQNEAQ (reference sequence). J lost 5 bases, V lost 5 bases, and 4 bases had no gene match. The CDR3 coding sequence is TGTGCCAGCAGCACCGGGACTAGCGGGAGTGAGACCCAGTACTTC. Translating it yields CASSTGTSGSETQYF. Combining the CDR3 with reference TRBV7-9 and TRBJ2-5 gives the whole variable domain DTGVSQNPRHKITKRGQNVTFRCDPISEHNRLYWYRQTLGQGPEFLTYFQNEAQLEKSRLLSDRFSAERPKGSFSTLEIQRTEQGDSAMYLCASSTGTSGSETQYFGPGTRLLVL.

The V call is TRBV18, the J call TRBJ1-2; D is possibly TRBD1 (5 bases). V was cut by 2 bases and J by 7 bases, with 5 bases left in between. Germline values: CDR1 KGHSH, CDR2 LQKENI. The CDR3 has 11 residues. In nucleotides, the CDR3 is TGTGCCAGCTCACCAGGGGGTGGCTACACCTTC. Protein: CASSPGGGYTF. Supplemented by reference TRBV18 and TRBJ1-2, the full variable domain reads NAGVMQNPRHLVRRRGQEARLRCSPMKGHSHVYWYRQLPEEGLKFMVYLQKENIIDESGMPKERFSAEFPKEGPSILRIQQVVRGDSAAYFCASSPGGGYTFGSGTRLTVV.

The chain recombines TRBV30 with TRBJ2-2, with D perhaps matching TRBD1 (6 bases). Germline V gives CDR1 GTSNPN, CDR2 SVGIG (reference sequence). Trimming shortened V by 4 bases and J by 3 bases, and 9 bases separated the two germline ends. This CDR3 is built from 13 residues. The CDR3 DNA reads TGTGCCTGGACAGGGGAATACACCGGGGAGCTGTTTTTT. This codes for CAWTGEYTGELFF.

The table lists this clonotype with a few counts. The chain is built from TRBV12-3 or TRBV12-4 and TRBJ1-2; TRBD1 aligns across 7 bases. The junction had 6 bases not matched to a gene; V was cut back by 3 bases and J by 8 bases. This CDR3 has 13 residues. The CDR3 region has the DNA TGTGCCAGCAGTTTTAAACAGGGGATGGGCTACACCTTC. It codes for CASSFKQGMGYTF.

The chain carries TRBV5-4 and TRBJ2-2, with a possible D match to TRBD2 (5 bases). Germline V gene lookup returns CDR1 SGHNT and CDR2 YYREEE (reference sequence). CDR3 size: 16 residues. Trimming pared 2 bases from V and 0 bases from J, leaving 11 bases between. The DNA for the CDR3 is TGTGCCAGCAGCTTACCGGGATCAGCGAACACCGGGGAGCTGTTTTTT. This codes for CASSLPGSANTGELFF.

The chain joins TRBV18 to TRBJ2-1; D is perhaps TRBD2 (6 bases). Germline CDR1 KGHSH, CDR2 LQKENI. CDR3 length: 14 residues. The V and J ends lost 4 bases and 0 bases respectively, with 7 bases between them. The CDR3, as DNA: TGTGCCAGCTCACGCGGGATCTCCTACAATGAGCAGTTCTTC. Its protein is CASSRGISYNEQFF.

This clonotype was seen ten or more times. The V gene is TRBV7-2, the J gene TRBJ1-5, with 7 bases that match TRBD1. The ends lost 4 bases at V and 3 bases at J; junction bases unmatched: 3. The CDR3 has 14 residues. Per germline, CDR1 SGHTA and CDR2 FQGNSA. CDR3 residues: CASSSTGVNQPQHF. In DNA form, the CDR3 reads TGTGCCAGCAGCTCAACAGGGGTCAATCAGCCCCAGCATTTT.

This clonotype was recorded at least ten times. The chain's CDR3 is CASSRTGGTEAFF. DNA of the CDR3: TGTGCCAGCAGCCGAACAGGGGGCACTGAAGCTTTCTTT. The chain links TRBV9 to TRBJ1-1, with 8 bases matching TRBD1. The CDR3 loop spans 13 amino acids. The V and J ends lost 4 bases and 4 bases, in that order; junction bases with no gene match: 3. Germline V gene sequence: CDR1 SGDLS, CDR2 YYNGEE.

The table lists this clonotype with a few counts. The chain links TRBV4-2 to TRBJ1-1; perhaps TRBD1 as D (5 bases). The CDR3 contains 15 residues. V lost 0 bases and J lost 9, with 17 bases in between. The germline V gene has CDR1 LGHNA and CDR2 YNFKEQ. CDR3 loop: CASSQDWVQKGKAFF. Here the CDR3 DNA reads TGTGCCAGCAGCCAAGATTGGGTACAGAAGGGGAAAGCTTTCTTT.

In its sample, this clonotype was seen a few times. The chain employs TRBV21-1 and TRBJ2-2; the table gives TRBD1 as D, unverified against the DNA. TRBV21-1 is given as a pseudogene. This CDR3 has 15 amino acids. The DNA for the CDR3 is TGTGCCAGCAGCAAAGACAGGAGTCCGTGCGGGGAGCTGTTTTTT. It codes for CASSKDRSPCGELFF.

The chain links TRBV24-1 to TRBJ2-5; 9 bases fit TRBD1. Germline lookup yields CDR1 KGHDR and CDR2 SFDVKD. V gave up 5 bases and J gave up 4 bases; unmatched junction bases: 7. This CDR3 spans 15 amino acids. The CDR3 here is CATSVGQGLAETQYF. In DNA form, the CDR3 reads TGTGCCACCAGTGTTGGACAGGGGTTGGCAGAGACCCAGTACTTC.

This clonotype showed up just a few times. The V call is TRBV12-3 or TRBV12-4, the J call TRBJ2-2; D tentatively reads TRBD1 or TRBD2 (6 bases each). This CDR3 is 15 amino acids long. The V end was cut by 5 bases, the J end by 5 bases, with 15 bases between. The CDR3 DNA sequence: TGTGCCAGCAGTCCACGGGGGCAAGTAACCGGGGAGCTGTTTTTT. As protein: CASSPRGQVTGELFF.

This chain joins TRBV2 and TRBJ2-1; possibly TRBD1 or TRBD2 for D (5 bases each). Per germline, CDR1 SNHLY and CDR2 FYNNEI. V was pared by 2 bases and J by 3 bases, with 11 bases between. The CDR3 covers 15 residues. CDR3 amino acids: CASSEMRGYYNEQFF. The CDR3, as DNA: TGTGCCAGCAGTGAAATGAGGGGTTACTACAATGAGCAGTTCTTC.

There are a few counts of this clonotype. J is TRBJ1-5 and V is TRBV4-3; no definite D call. Trimming took 3 bases from V and 9 from J, leaving 15 bases between them. The CDR3 totals 14 residues. Germline loops: CDR1 LGHNA, CDR2 YSLEER. CDR3 in DNA: TGCGCCAGCAGCCAGGCTCGGGGTGACCTGCCCCAGCATTTT. This encodes CASSQARGDLPQHF.

This clonotype was counted a few times. The chain is built from TRBV10-3 and TRBJ2-1; D possibly corresponds to TRBD2 (5 bases). This CDR3 is 13 amino acids long. Germline assignment: CDR1 ENHRY and CDR2 SYGVKD. The V and J ends lost 4 bases and 5 bases respectively, with 9 bases between them. For the CDR3, the DNA is TGTGCCATCAGTGGGACTGTCAACAATGAGCAGTTCTTC. Protein product: CAISGTVNNEQFF.

The J gene is TRBJ2-5, the V gene TRBV20-1, with 9 bases that match TRBD1. Germline CDR1 DFQATT, CDR2 SNEGSKA (reference sequence). The V segment lost 8 bases and the J segment 5 bases; nucleotides outside the gene matches: 6. The CDR3 covers 12 residues. CDR3 region: CSYRGPGETQYF. CDR3 coding DNA: TGCAGTTACAGGGGGCCCGGGGAGACCCAGTACTTC.

This chain connects TRBV5-1 to TRBJ2-3, with D maybe TRBD2 (5 bases). V lost 4 bases to trimming and J lost 0 bases, with 15 bases between them. CDR3 length equals 16 residues. CDR1 SGHRS and CDR2 YFSETQ come from the germline V gene. In DNA, the CDR3 is TGCGCCAGCAGCCTCGGTGGCGGGTCTAGCACAGATACGCAGTATTTT. This gives the protein CASSLGGGSSTDTQYF.